This TCR beta chain was retrieved from a study of monozygotic twins with inflammatory bowel disease. The template-switching step introduced UMIs that carried a 6-nucleotide sample barcode. TCRdb re-called the 5' RACE reads and shows each CDR3 protein once, DNA omitted. This sample's table has more than 85,000 distinct CDR3 sequences. Per the germline V gene, CDR1 is SEHNR and CDR2 is FQNEAQ (reference sequence). The CDR3 consists of 15 residues. Isolation of total RNA was performed on whole blood, with no prior T cell sorting. The chain carries TRBV7-9 and TRBJ2-1; the D call of TRBD1 rests on TCRdb alone, since no DNA is present to check it. This clonotype was sampled from a human donor with ulcerative colitis or Crohn's disease, or a healthy co-twin of an affected twin (not recorded which). Sequencing was done on a sample of blood. The CDR3: CASSAGTASYNEQFF.